A selection of T cell receptor beta chains follows, all from one sample in a study of T cells in localized non-small cell lung cancer. Profiled with immunoSEQ multiplex PCR; TCRdb holds only in-frame clones, not every one. The sample carries approximately 63,000 clones, about 87% recorded once. This sample comprised peripheral blood, obtained before any cancer treatment. The receptors come from a man aged 40 to 70 with stage I squamous cell lung carcinoma. Each CDR3 is given without its conserved first and last residue. Fields, in order: clone size, V gene, CDR3 protein. Some rows have no size entry. The others give once, few or many, or a class for an expanded clone.

>NA|TRBV2
ASSYPRQGGLPSYEQY
>NA|TRBV18
ASSPRTSGSSYNEQF
>once|TRBV6-5
ASSYEQGSTQPQH
>NA|TRBV27
ATPRDTMNTGELF
>NA|TRBV28
ASSSFGSGSPETQY
>NA|TRBV18
ASSRTRETDTQY
>once|TRBV6-5
ASSRGTAEYNEQF
>NA|TRBV28
ASSYADPNIQY
>NA|TRBV19
ASSIRLLTGELF
>NA|TRBV28
ASSHLGGEDEKLF
>few|TRBV11-3
ASSFGGGTGELF
>NA|TRBV7-8
ASSLDTEAF
>NA|TRBV7-9
ASSPSGTYEQY
>NA|TRBV4-3
ASSFGSEQF
>NA|TRBV7-2
ASSGTSGGYNEQF